These 30 T cell receptor beta chains were all obtained from the same sample, sequenced in a study of CD8+ T cells in alopecia areata. As for treatment: oral pan-JAK inhibitor, 5-10 mg twice daily. RNA was extracted and reverse transcribed into cDNA as the sequencing template. TCRdb's table, derived via immunoSEQ multiplex PCR, lists solely in-frame clones and lacks some. There are some 190,000 clones in the sample; roughly 66% occur only once, and approximately 1% lies in the top ten. The sequenced sample was CD4+ T cells sorted from blood, obtained at week 24, from a patient treated with tofacitinib. The receptors were sampled from a human donor with alopecia areata.

The V call is TRBV9, the J call TRBJ1-2; weak D call: TRBD1 (5 bases). This CDR3 has 14 residues. Germline loops: CDR1 SGDLS, CDR2 YYNGEE. V was clipped by 0 bases and J by 7 bases, with 13 bases between them. The CDR3 spells CASSVVSGGSGYTF. The CDR3 coding sequence is TGTGCCAGCAGCGTAGTTTCTGGGGGTAGTGGCTACACCTTC.

This clone was seen a single time. The rearrangement uses TRBV11-2 and TRBJ2-7; D is unresolved. Germline CDR1 and CDR2: SGHAT and FQNNGV. V was clipped by 8 bases and J by 3 bases, with 23 bases between them. The CDR3 has 16 amino acids. The CDR3 sequence: CASGPLFSWRHYEQYF. In DNA form, the CDR3 reads TGTGCCAGCGGACCCCTCTTTTCCTGGCGTCACTACGAGCAGTACTTC.

This chain uses TRBV6-6 with TRBJ2-7; 7 bases fit TRBD1. CDR3 length equals 13 residues. J lost 2 bases, V lost 7 bases, and 5 bases had no gene match. Germline loops: CDR1 MNHNY, CDR2 SVGAGI (reference sequence). CDR3 bases: TGTGCCAGCAAAATGACAGGGACCTACGAGCAGTACTTC. This gives the protein CASKMTGTYEQYF.

The chain carries TRBV6-5 and TRBJ1-1; D might be TRBD1 (5 bases). Germline loops: CDR1 MNHEY, CDR2 SVGAGI. The CDR3 spans 14 residues. V was pared by 6 bases and J by 1 base, with 12 bases between. The CDR3 bases are TGTGCCAGCAGCCCCAGGGACGAGAACACTGAAGCTTTCTTT. As protein: CASSPRDENTEAFF.

The rearrangement uses TRBV4-3 and TRBJ2-1; 13 nucleotides align to TRBD2. CDR3 length equals 17 residues. The trim removed 0 bases at V and 9 bases at J, leaving 8 bases unmatched. Per germline, CDR1 LGHNA and CDR2 YSLEER. For the CDR3, the DNA is TGCGCCAGCAGCCAAGACGTATGGACTAGCGGGGGCGGTGAGCAGTTCTTC. Translating it yields CASSQDVWTSGGGEQFF.

This rearrangement joins TRBV19 to TRBJ1-1; 8 bases line up with TRBD1. After removal of 4 bases from V and 2 bases from J, the junction contained 6 bases not matched to a gene. In germline, CDR1 is LNHDA, CDR2 SQIVND (reference sequence). The CDR3 sequence is 15 residues long. The CDR3 sequence is CASSTRTGSNTEAFF. The CDR3, as DNA: TGTGCCAGTAGTACCCGGACAGGGAGTAACACTGAAGCTTTCTTT.

This clone has just a few counts. The rearrangement links TRBV29-1 to TRBJ2-6; 8 bases are shared with TRBD1. With 0 bases clipped from V and 1 base from J, the junction kept 8 bases outside the gene matches. CDR1 is SQVTM, CDR2 ANQGSEA, per germline. The CDR3 consists of 18 residues. The CDR3 is CSVEDLAGGASGANVLTF. CDR3 sequence (DNA): TGCAGCGTTGAAGATCTGGCAGGGGGCGCATCTGGGGCCAACGTCCTGACTTTC.

This clone was observed a single time. V usage is TRBV7-8 and J usage is TRBJ2-7, with TRBD2 matching 12 bases. Unmatched junction bases numbered 14, after V lost 5 bases and J lost 0 bases. This CDR3 is built from 19 residues. CDR1 is SGHVS and CDR2 is FQNEAQ in the germline V gene. The CDR3 loop is CASSAISSGGARFSYEQYF. The CDR3 nucleotides are TGTGCCAGCAGCGCTATCTCTAGCGGGGGGGCCCGCTTCTCCTACGAGCAGTACTTC. Looking up the rest from reference TRBV7-8 and TRBJ2-7 gives the full variable domain: GAGVSQSPRYKVAKRGQDVALRCDPISGHVSLFWYQQALGQGPEFLTYFQNEAQLDKSGLPSDRFFAERPEGSVSTLKIQRTQQEDSAVYLCASSAISSGGARFSYEQYFGPGTRLTVT.

This rearrangement joins TRBV9 to TRBJ2-3; a possible D gene is TRBD1 (6 bases). The CDR3 runs to 13 residues. V lost 4 bases and J 4 bases, leaving 10 bases between the germline ends. Germline CDR1 and CDR2: SGDLS and YYNGEE. In nucleotides, the CDR3 is TGTGCCAGCAGCAACCGACAGGCAGATACGCAGTATTTT. This codes for CASSNRQADTQYF.

This clone has more than one count but fewer than ten. The rearrangement links TRBV5-5 to TRBJ2-7; D is undetermined. Germline V gene lookup returns CDR1 SGHKS and CDR2 YYEKEE (reference sequence). This CDR3 is built from 12 residues. V was trimmed by 1 base and J by 5 bases, leaving 7 bases between them. The CDR3 DNA sequence: TGTGCCAGCAGCTTGTATGGGGACGAGCAGTACTTC. It is translated as CASSLYGDEQYF.

The chain combines TRBV29-1 with TRBJ1-1; D unresolved. V was shortened by 2 bases and J by 10 bases, with 14 bases between the two germline ends. The germline gives CDR1 SQVTM, CDR2 ANQGSEA. The CDR3 extends over 12 amino acids. The CDR3 reads CSVESRGYVAFF. CDR3 in DNA: TGCAGCGTTGAAAGCCGAGGGTATGTAGCTTTCTTT.

V gene TRBV29-1 combines with J gene TRBJ2-3; 8 nucleotides line up with TRBD1. V was pared by 6 bases and J by 0 bases, with 2 bases of the junction left unmatched. CDR1 and CDR2 (germline): SQVTM, ANQGSEA. This CDR3 spans 13 amino acids. The CDR3 nucleotides are TGCAGCGTCAGGGGGCTCAGCACAGATACGCAGTATTTT. Amino acids: CSVRGLSTDTQYF.

This chain joins TRBV2 and TRBJ2-5; 14 nucleotides line up with TRBD2. Germline V lookup: CDR1 SNHLY, CDR2 FYNNEI. J gave up 5 bases and V 4 bases, and 6 bases lay outside the gene matches. The CDR3 consists of 16 residues. CDR3 residues: CASSVWTSGGLETQYF. The CDR3 coding sequence is TGTGCCAGCAGTGTATGGACTAGCGGGGGGTTGGAGACCCAGTACTTC.

V usage is TRBV2 and J usage is TRBJ1-2; D is uncertain. The V gene lost 4 bases and the J gene lost 3 bases, with 9 bases spanning the gap. The CDR3 loop spans 13 amino acids. Germline V CDR1 and CDR2: SNHLY, FYNNEI. The CDR3 reads CASSADIDYGYTF. DNA for the CDR3: TGTGCCAGCAGTGCCGACATAGACTATGGCTACACCTTC.

The chain employs TRBV30 and TRBJ2-7, with D unresolved. V was clipped by 2 bases and J by 4 bases, with 15 bases between them. CDR1 GTSNPN and CDR2 SVGIG come from the germline V gene (reference sequence). The CDR3 loop spans 14 amino acids. CDR3 amino acids: CAWSHILDGYEQYF. In DNA, the CDR3 is TGTGCCTGGAGTCACATTTTGGACGGATACGAGCAGTACTTC.

As concerns this clone: Other DNA sequences in the sample encode the same CDR3. V usage is TRBV5-1 and J usage is TRBJ2-3; D is unresolved. The CDR3 covers 14 residues. Germline CDR1 reads SGHRS; CDR2 reads YFSETQ. The V gene lost 0 bases and the J gene lost 2 bases, with 7 bases spanning the gap. CDR3 DNA sequence: TGCGCCAGCAGCTTGGGGATTTCCACAGATACGCAGTATTTT. Protein: CASSLGISTDTQYF.

V gene TRBV7-9 combines with J gene TRBJ1-2; unclear D gene. Germline V CDR1 and CDR2: SEHNR, FQNEAQ (reference sequence). The V end was cut by 3 bases, the J end by 4 bases, with 9 bases between. This CDR3 has 13 amino acids. The CDR3 DNA reads as TGTGCCAGCAGCTTGGCCAGCCTCTATGGCTACACCTTC. It codes for CASSLASLYGYTF. Looking up the rest from reference TRBV7-9 and TRBJ1-2 gives the full variable domain: DTGVSQNPRHKITKRGQNVTFRCDPISEHNRLYWYRQTLGQGPEFLTYFQNEAQLEKSRLLSDRFSAERPKGSFSTLEIQRTEQGDSAMYLCASSLASLYGYTFGSGTRLTVV.

The chain couples TRBV5-1 to TRBJ1-1, with a possible D match to TRBD1 (5 bases). The germline V gene has CDR1 SGHRS and CDR2 YFSETQ. The CDR3 spans 14 residues. Trimming took off 3 bases at V and 1 base at J, with 10 bases between the two ends. The CDR3 DNA is TGCGCCAGCAGCTGGACGACAGAGAACACTGAAGCTTTCTTT. It is translated as CASSWTTENTEAFF. Drawing the rest from reference TRBV5-1 and TRBJ1-1, the complete variable domain is KAGVTQTPRYLIKTRGQQVTLSCSPISGHRSVSWYQQTPGQGLQFLFEYFSETQRNKGNFPGRFSGRQFSNSRSEMNVSTLELGDSALYLCASSWTTENTEAFFGQGTRLTVV.

The chain carries TRBV7-6 and TRBJ2-4, with a weak D call TRBD1 (6 bases). Trimming left V 5 bases short and J 9 bases short, with 14 bases between. The CDR3 is 13 amino acids. The germline gives CDR1 SGHVS, CDR2 FNYEAQ. The CDR3: CASSITGTGIQYF. CDR3 bases: TGTGCCAGCAGCATCACAGGGACGGGCATTCAGTACTTC.

This clone has a single count. The chain is built from TRBV2 and TRBJ1-1; D remains ambiguous. Trimming took 9 bases from V and 2 from J, leaving 16 bases between them. The CDR3 totals 14 residues. CDR1 and CDR2 (germline): SNHLY, FYNNEI. CDR3 bases: TGTGCCAGAACAACACCTAACCCCAACACTGAAGCTTTCTTT. Protein: CARTTPNPNTEAFF.

V is TRBV4-3 and J is TRBJ2-2; 9 bases are shared with TRBD1. Germline V CDR1 and CDR2: LGHNA, YSLEER. CDR3 length: 16 residues. With 0 bases clipped from V and 8 bases from J, the junction kept 7 bases outside the gene matches. CDR3 bases: TGCGCCAGCAGCCAAGAGGCGGGACAGGGTGTAGGGGAGCTGTTTTTT. Its translation: CASSQEAGQGVGELFF.

This chain joins TRBV29-1 and TRBJ2-4; 11 bases are a match to TRBD1. This CDR3 contains 14 residues. V was pared by 4 bases and J by 7 bases, with 6 bases of the junction left unmatched. CDR1 and CDR2 from the germline V gene are SQVTM and ANQGSEA. CDR3 residues: CSVARTGGENIQYF. CDR3 DNA sequence: TGCAGCGTTGCAAGGACAGGGGGCGAGAACATTCAGTACTTC.

The sample holds one count of this clone. The chain couples TRBV11-2 to TRBJ2-7; tentatively, D is TRBD1 or TRBD2 (5 bases each). The germline V and J ends were trimmed by 5 bases and 3 bases, with 14 bases remaining between them. This CDR3 is 14 amino acids long. CDR1 and CDR2 (germline): SGHAT, FQNNGV. This chain's CDR3 is CASSPRDGIYEQYF. The CDR3 bases are TGTGCCAGCAGCCCCCGGGACGGAATCTACGAGCAGTACTTC. Full variable domain (remainder filled in from reference TRBV11-2 and TRBJ2-7): EAGVAQSPRYKIIEKRQSVAFWCNPISGHATLYWYQQILGQGPKLLIQFQNNGVVDDSQLPKDRFSAERLKGVDSTLKIQPAKLEDSAVYLCASSPRDGIYEQYFGPGTRLTVT.

This clone appeared a few times. The genes are TRBV5-1 and TRBJ2-5; 9 bases map to TRBD1. V lost 7 bases, J lost 5 bases, and 9 bases stayed unmatched. The CDR3 runs to 14 residues. Germline V gives CDR1 SGHRS, CDR2 YFSETQ. CDR3 in amino acids: CASSRGQGMETQYF. The CDR3 region has the DNA TGCGCCAGCTCTCGGGGACAGGGTATGGAGACCCAGTACTTC.

This clone was detected ten times or more. The CDR3, as DNA: TGTGCCAGCAGCTTAGCGAGCACGGGGGCCAACTATGGCTACACCTTC. It yields the protein CASSLASTGANYGYTF. V is TRBV7-8 and J is TRBJ1-2; a possible D gene is TRBD1 (6 bases). CDR1 SGHVS and CDR2 FQNEAQ come from the germline V gene. V was shortened by 0 bases and J by 2 bases, with 13 bases between the two germline ends. CDR3 length: 16 amino acids.

V usage is TRBV11-2 and J usage is TRBJ2-5, with TRBD2 identical over 11 bases. The junction had 4 bases not matched to a gene; V was cut back by 2 bases and J by 5 bases. CDR1 SGHAT and CDR2 FQNNGV come from the germline V gene. The length of the CDR3 is 15 residues. CDR3: CASSLLAGGMETQYF. The CDR3 bases are TGTGCCAGCAGCTTACTAGCGGGGGGTATGGAGACCCAGTACTTC. The complete variable domain, with remaining parts taken from reference TRBV11-2 and TRBJ2-5, reads EAGVAQSPRYKIIEKRQSVAFWCNPISGHATLYWYQQILGQGPKLLIQFQNNGVVDDSQLPKDRFSAERLKGVDSTLKIQPAKLEDSAVYLCASSLLAGGMETQYFGPGTRLLVL.

The rearrangement links TRBV29-1 to TRBJ1-2; D gene unclear. Trimming cost V 4 bases and J 4 bases, with 7 bases left between them. The CDR3 is 11 amino acids. Germline CDR1 SQVTM, CDR2 ANQGSEA. CDR3 nucleotides: TGCAGCGTTGTGGCGGCCTATGGCTACACCTTC. Translation: CSVVAAYGYTF. Full variable domain (missing parts from reference TRBV29-1 and TRBJ1-2): SAVISQKPSRDICQRGTSLTIQCQVDSQVTMMFWYRQQPGQSLTLIATANQGSEATYESGFVIDKFPISRPNLTFSTLTVSNMSPEDSSIYLCSVVAAYGYTFGSGTRLTVV.

V usage is TRBV27 and J usage is TRBJ1-1; possibly TRBD1 for D (6 bases). The germline V gene has CDR1 MNHEY and CDR2 SMNVEV (reference sequence). The length of the CDR3 is 15 residues. Trimming took 3 bases from V and 3 from J, leaving 14 bases between them. The CDR3 DNA sequence: TGTGCCAGCAGTTTCTCAACTCCAGGGGACACTGAAGCTTTCTTT. Its translation is CASSFSTPGDTEAFF.

The CDR3 DNA is TGTGCCAGCAGCGTAGAGTGGGGGGGATCAGGTGAGCAGTTCTTC. Its translation: CASSVEWGGSGEQFF. The chain uses TRBV9 and TRBJ2-1, with 7 bases identical to TRBD2. The CDR3 length is 15 residues. Germline V CDR1 and CDR2: SGDLS, YYNGEE. V gave up 0 bases and J gave up 9 bases; unmatched junction bases: 9.

This clone was detected only a few times. The chain carries TRBV9 and TRBJ2-3; D is uncertain. Germline V gene sequence: CDR1 SGDLS, CDR2 YYNGEE. CDR3 length: 13 residues. The germline V and J ends were trimmed by 0 bases and 6 bases, with 8 bases remaining between them. The CDR3 nucleotides read TGTGCCAGCAGCGTAGTGGGATGGGATACGCAGTATTTT. Its protein is CASSVVGWDTQYF.